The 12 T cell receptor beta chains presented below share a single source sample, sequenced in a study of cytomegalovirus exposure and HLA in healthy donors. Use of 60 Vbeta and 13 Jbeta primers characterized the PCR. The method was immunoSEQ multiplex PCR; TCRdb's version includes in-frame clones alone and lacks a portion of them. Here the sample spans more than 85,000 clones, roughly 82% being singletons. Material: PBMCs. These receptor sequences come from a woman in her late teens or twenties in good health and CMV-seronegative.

The CDR3 loop reads CASSEGLGYEQYF. In DNA, the CDR3 is TGTGCCAGCAGCGAAGGACTTGGCTACGAGCAGTACTTC. The genes are TRBV7-3 and TRBJ2-7; D possibly corresponds to TRBD2 (5 bases). Trimming removed 5 bases from V and 3 bases from J, with 11 bases in between. The CDR3 covers 13 residues. Germline values: CDR1 SGHTA, CDR2 FQGTGA.

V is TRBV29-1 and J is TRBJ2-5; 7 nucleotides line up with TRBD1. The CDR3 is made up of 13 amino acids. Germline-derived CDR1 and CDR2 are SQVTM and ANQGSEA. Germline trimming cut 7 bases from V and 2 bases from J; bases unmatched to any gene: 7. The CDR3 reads CSGRQGTQETQYF. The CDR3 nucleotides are TGCAGCGGGCGACAGGGAACTCAAGAGACCCAGTACTTC.

The CDR3 nucleotides read TGTGCCAGCAGCTTAGTCCCCCGGAATGAAAAACTGTTTTTT. Amino acids: CASSLVPRNEKLFF. The J gene is TRBJ1-4, the V gene TRBV7-9; D ambiguous. Per the germline V gene, CDR1 is SEHNR and CDR2 is FQNEAQ (reference sequence). The CDR3 is made up of 14 amino acids. Trimming shortened V by 1 base and J by 5 bases, and 8 bases separated the two germline ends.

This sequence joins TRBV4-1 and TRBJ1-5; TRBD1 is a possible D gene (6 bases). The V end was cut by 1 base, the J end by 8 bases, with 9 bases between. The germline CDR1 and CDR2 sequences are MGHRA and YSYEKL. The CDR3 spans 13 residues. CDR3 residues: CASSQVSGEPQHF. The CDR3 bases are TGCGCCAGCAGCCAAGTTTCAGGGGAGCCCCAGCATTTT.

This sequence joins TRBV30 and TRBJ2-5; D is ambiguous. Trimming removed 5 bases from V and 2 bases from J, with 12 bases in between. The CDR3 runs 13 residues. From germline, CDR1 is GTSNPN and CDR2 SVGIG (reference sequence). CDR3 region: CAWLDTTQETQYF. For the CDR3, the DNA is TGTGCCTGGCTGGATACGACTCAAGAGACCCAGTACTTC.

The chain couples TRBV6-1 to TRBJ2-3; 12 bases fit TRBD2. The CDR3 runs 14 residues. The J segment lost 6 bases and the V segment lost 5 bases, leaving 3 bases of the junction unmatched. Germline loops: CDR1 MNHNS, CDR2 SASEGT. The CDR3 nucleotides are TGTGCCAGCAGTCTAGCGGGGGGGCCCGATACGCAGTATTTT. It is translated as CASSLAGGPDTQYF.

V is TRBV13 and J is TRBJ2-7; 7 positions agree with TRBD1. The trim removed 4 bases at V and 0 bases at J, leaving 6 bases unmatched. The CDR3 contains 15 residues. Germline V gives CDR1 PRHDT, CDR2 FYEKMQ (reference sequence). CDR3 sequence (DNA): TGTGCCAGCAGCTCCGGGACAGACTTCTCCTACGAGCAGTACTTC. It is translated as CASSSGTDFSYEQYF.

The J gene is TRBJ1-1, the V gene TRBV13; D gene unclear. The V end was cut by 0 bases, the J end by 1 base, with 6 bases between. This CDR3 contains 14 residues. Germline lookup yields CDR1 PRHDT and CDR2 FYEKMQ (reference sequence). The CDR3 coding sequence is TGTGCCAGCAGCTTAGGCCGACAGAACACTGAAGCTTTCTTT. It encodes CASSLGRQNTEAFF.

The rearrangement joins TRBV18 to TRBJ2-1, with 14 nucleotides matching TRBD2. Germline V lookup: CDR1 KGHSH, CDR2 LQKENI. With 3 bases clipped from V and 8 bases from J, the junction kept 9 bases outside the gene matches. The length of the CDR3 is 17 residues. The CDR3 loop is CASSPGTSGSLEDEQFF. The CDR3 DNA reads TGTGCCAGCTCACCCGGGACTAGCGGGAGCCTCGAGGATGAGCAGTTCTTC.

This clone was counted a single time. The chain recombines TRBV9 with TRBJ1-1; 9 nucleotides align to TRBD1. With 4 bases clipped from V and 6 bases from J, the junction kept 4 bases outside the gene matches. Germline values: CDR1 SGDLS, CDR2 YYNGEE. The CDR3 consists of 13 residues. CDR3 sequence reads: CASSRTGEAEAFF. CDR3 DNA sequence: TGTGCCAGCAGCCGGACAGGGGAGGCTGAAGCTTTCTTT.

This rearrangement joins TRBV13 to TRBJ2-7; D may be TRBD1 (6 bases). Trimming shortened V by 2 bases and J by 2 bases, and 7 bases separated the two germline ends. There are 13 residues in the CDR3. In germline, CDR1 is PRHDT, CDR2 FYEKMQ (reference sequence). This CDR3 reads CASSLPGAYEQYF. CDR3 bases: TGTGCCAGCAGCTTACCAGGGGCCTACGAGCAGTACTTC.

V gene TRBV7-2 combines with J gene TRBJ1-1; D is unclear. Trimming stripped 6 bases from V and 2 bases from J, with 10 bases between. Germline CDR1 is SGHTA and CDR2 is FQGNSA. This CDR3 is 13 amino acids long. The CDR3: CASSRDINTEAFF. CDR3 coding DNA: TGTGCCAGCAGTCGAGACATAAACACTGAAGCTTTCTTT.